The 4 T cell receptor beta chains given below trace back to one sample, sequenced in a study of siplizumab effects on memory and regulatory T cells. TCRdb's table, derived via immunoSEQ multiplex PCR, lists solely in-frame clones and lacks some. The sample records roughly 26,000 clones, 80% to 90% being singletons. Sequencing was performed on memory CD4+ T cells sorted from blood. The receptors shown here come from a human donor in good health.

This clone appeared once. The chain links TRBV30 to TRBJ2-3; 8 bases align to TRBD1. The CDR3 is 13 residues long. V shed 8 bases, J shed 3 bases, and the junction held 7 bases outside the gene matches. Looked up from germline, CDR1 is GTSNPN and CDR2 is SVGIG (reference sequence). CDR3: CARAGGETDTQYF. CDR3 bases: TGTGCCCGAGCAGGGGGCGAGACAGATACGCAGTATTTT.

This chain links TRBV6-5 with TRBJ2-2, with D possibly matching TRBD2 (5 bases). The CDR3 extends over 16 amino acids. Germline CDR1 MNHEY, CDR2 SVGAGI. Trimming shortened V by 3 bases and J by 6 bases, and 17 bases separated the two germline ends. Here the CDR3 reads CASSYSVRRGSGELFF. In nucleotides, the CDR3 is TGTGCCAGCAGTTATAGCGTCAGGCGAGGGTCCGGGGAGCTGTTTTTT.

V gene TRBV5-1 combines with J gene TRBJ1-3, with TRBD1 matching 8 bases. The CDR3 is 16 amino acids. Germline trimming cut 4 bases from V and 0 bases from J; bases unmatched to any gene: 6. Germline V gives CDR1 SGHRS, CDR2 YFSETQ. The CDR3 sequence is CASSAQGARSGNTIYF. CDR3 sequence (DNA): TGCGCCAGCAGCGCTCAGGGGGCTCGCTCTGGAAACACCATATATTTT.

This sequence joins TRBV28 and TRBJ1-2, with TRBD1 as a possible D gene (5 bases). V was trimmed by 5 bases and J by 3 bases, leaving 10 bases between them. Germline CDR1 and CDR2: MDHEN and SYDVKM. The CDR3 is 13 residues long. This CDR3 reads CASSGAGDYGYTF. The CDR3 nucleotides read TGTGCCAGCAGTGGGGCGGGGGACTATGGCTACACCTTC.